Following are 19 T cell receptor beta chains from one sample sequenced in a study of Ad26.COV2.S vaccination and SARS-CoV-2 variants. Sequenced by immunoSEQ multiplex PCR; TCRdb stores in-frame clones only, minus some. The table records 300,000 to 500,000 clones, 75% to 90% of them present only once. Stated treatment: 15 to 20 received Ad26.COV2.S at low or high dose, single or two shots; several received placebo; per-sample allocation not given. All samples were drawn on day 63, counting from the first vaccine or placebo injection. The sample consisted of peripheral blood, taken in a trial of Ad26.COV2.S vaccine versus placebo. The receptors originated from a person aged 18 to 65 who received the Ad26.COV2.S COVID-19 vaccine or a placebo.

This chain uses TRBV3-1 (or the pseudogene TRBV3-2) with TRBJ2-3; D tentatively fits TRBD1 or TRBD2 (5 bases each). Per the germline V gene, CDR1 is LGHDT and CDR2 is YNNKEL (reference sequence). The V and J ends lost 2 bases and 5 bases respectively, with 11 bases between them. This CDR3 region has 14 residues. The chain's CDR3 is CASSQRRDGDTQYF. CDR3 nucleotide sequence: TGTGCCAGCAGCCAACGAAGGGACGGAGATACGCAGTATTTT.

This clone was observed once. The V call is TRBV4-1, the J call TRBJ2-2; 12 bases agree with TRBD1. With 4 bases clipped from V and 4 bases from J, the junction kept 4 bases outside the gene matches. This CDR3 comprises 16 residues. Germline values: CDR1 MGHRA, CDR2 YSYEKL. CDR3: CASSRPGQGATGELFF. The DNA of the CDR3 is TGCGCCAGCAGCCGTCCGGGACAGGGGGCCACCGGGGAGCTGTTTTTT.

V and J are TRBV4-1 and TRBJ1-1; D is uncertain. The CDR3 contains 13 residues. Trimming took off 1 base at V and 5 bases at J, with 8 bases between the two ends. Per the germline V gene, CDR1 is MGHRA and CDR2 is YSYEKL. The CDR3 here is CASSQGVGTEAFF. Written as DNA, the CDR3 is TGCGCCAGCAGCCAAGGGGTAGGGACTGAAGCTTTCTTT.

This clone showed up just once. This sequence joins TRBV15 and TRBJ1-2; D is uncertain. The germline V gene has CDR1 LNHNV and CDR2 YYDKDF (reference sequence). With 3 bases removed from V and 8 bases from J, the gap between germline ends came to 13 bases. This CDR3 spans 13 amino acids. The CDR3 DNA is TGTGCCACCAGCAGGGACCGCCCGATGGGCTACACCTTC. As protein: CATSRDRPMGYTF.

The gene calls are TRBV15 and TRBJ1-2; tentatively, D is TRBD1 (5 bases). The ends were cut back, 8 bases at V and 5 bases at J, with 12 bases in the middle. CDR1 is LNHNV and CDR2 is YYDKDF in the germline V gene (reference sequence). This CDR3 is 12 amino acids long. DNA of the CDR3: TGTGCCACCTCCTGGGGGGGATATGGCTACACCTTC. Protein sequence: CATSWGGYGYTF.

The CDR3 loop is CASSPDWTEAFF. The CDR3 nucleotides are TGTGCCAGCAGTCCAGATTGGACTGAAGCTTTCTTT. V usage is TRBV6-5 and J usage is TRBJ1-1; the D is unclear. V dropped 5 bases and J dropped 5 bases, with 9 bases sitting between them. CDR1 and CDR2 from the germline V gene are MNHEY and SVGAGI. The CDR3 loop spans 12 amino acids.

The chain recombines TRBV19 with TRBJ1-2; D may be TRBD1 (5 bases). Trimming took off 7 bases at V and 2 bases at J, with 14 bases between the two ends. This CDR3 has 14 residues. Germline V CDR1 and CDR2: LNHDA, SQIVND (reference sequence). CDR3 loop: CASIRQKGNYGYTF. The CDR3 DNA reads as TGTGCCAGTATTCGACAGAAGGGGAACTATGGCTACACCTTC.

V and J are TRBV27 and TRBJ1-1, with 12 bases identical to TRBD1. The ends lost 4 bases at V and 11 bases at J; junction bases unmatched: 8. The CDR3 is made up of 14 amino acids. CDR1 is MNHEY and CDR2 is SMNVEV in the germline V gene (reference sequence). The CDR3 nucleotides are TGTGCCAGCAGTTCTCTGGGACAGGGGGCGTATGCTTTCTTT. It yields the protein CASSSLGQGAYAFF.

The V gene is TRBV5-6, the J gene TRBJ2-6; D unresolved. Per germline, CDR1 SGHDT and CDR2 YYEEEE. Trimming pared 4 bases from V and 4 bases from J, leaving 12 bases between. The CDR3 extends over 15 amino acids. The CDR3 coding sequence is TGTGCCAGCAGCATACTCGGAGACGGGGCCAACGTCCTGACTTTC. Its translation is CASSILGDGANVLTF.

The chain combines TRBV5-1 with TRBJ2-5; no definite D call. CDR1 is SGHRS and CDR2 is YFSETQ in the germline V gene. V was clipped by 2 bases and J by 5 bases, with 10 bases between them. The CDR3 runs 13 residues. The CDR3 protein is CASSLLVEETQYF. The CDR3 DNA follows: TGCGCCAGCAGCTTATTGGTAGAGGAGACCCAGTACTTC.

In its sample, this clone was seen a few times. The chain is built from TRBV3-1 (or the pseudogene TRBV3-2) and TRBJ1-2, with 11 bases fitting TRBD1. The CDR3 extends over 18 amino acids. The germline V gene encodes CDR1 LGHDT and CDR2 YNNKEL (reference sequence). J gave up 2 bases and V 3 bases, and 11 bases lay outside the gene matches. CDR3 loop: CASSHAFPRTGGNYGYTF. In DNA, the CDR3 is TGTGCCAGCAGCCACGCCTTTCCCCGGACAGGGGGCAACTATGGCTACACCTTC.

As DNA, the CDR3 is TGTGCCAGCAGCTTGGCTGGCCCCGGGACAGAGTCCTTATCTACCCGCCGCACCTTC. Residues: CASSLAGPGTESLSTRRTF. This sequence joins TRBV5-6 and TRBJ1-2; 7 bases align to TRBD1. Trimming cost V 0 bases and J 13 bases; bases outside gene matches: 27. CDR1 is SGHDT, CDR2 YYEEEE, per germline. The CDR3 has 19 residues.

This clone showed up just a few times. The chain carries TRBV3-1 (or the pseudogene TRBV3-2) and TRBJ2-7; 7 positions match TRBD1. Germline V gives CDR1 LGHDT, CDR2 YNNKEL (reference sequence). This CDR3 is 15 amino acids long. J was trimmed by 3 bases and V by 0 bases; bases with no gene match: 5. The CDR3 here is CASSQDGTAIYEQYF. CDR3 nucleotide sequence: TGTGCCAGCAGCCAAGACGGGACAGCCATCTACGAGCAGTACTTC.

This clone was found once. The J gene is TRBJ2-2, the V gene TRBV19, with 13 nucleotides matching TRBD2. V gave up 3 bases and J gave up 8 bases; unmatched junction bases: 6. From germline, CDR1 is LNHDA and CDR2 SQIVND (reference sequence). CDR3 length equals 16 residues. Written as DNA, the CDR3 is TGTGCCAGTAGTATTGGACTAGCGGGGGCCGGAGGGGAGCTGTTTTTT. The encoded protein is CASSIGLAGAGGELFF.

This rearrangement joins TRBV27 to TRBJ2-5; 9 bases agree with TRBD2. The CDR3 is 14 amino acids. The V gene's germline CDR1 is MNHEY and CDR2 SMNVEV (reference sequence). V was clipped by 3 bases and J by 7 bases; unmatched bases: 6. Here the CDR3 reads CASSLTAGLATQYF. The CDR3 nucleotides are TGTGCCAGCAGTTTGACGGCGGGACTAGCGACCCAGTACTTC.

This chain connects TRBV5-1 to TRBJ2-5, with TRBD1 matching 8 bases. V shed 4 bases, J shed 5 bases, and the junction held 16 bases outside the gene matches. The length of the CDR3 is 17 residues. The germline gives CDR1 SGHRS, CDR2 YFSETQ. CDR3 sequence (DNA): TGCGCCAGCAGCCCAAAGGACAGGGCCGAACCCATGGAGACCCAGTACTTC. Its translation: CASSPKDRAEPMETQYF.

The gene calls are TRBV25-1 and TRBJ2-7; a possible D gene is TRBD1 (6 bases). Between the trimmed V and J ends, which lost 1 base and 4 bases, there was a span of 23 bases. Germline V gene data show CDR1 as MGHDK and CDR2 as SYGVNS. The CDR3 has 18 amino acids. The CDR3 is CASSELGQGHNSPYEQYF. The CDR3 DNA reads TGTGCCAGCAGTGAATTAGGTCAGGGACACAATTCTCCGTACGAGCAGTACTTC.

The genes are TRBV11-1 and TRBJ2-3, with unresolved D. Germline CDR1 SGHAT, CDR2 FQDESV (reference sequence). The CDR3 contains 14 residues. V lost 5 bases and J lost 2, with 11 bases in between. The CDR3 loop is CASSPRVATDTQYF. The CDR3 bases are TGTGCCAGCAGCCCTCGGGTCGCCACAGATACGCAGTATTTT.

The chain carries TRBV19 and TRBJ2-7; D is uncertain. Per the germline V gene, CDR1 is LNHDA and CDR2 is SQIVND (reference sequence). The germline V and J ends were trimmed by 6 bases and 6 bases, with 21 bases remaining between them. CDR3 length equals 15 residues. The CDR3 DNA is TGTGCCAGTAGCCGACAAAGGACGGGCCCAGGCGAGCAGTACTTC. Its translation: CASSRQRTGPGEQYF.